The clone carrying this T cell receptor beta chain was found a few times. Its cognate antigen is unknown. TCRdb ran MiXCR on the 5' RACE reads and lists one entry per CDR3 protein. The sample has around 480,000 distinct CDR3 sequences, approximately 17% seen once. This entry is derived from a study of CD8 T cells in ankylosing spondylitis. Notes on the study in general: It appeared that ankylosing spondylitis blood was characterized by a TCR beta motif of seven or eight highly homologous variants. Reactive arthritis synovial fluid and blood were previously reported to contain some motif variants.

CDR3 length: 15 residues. Trimming took off 4 bases at V and 6 bases at J, with 16 bases between the two ends. The V gene's germline CDR1 is MNHEY and CDR2 SMNVEV (reference sequence). This chain uses TRBV27 with TRBJ2-4; possible D gene TRBD1, 7 bases. The TCR was taken from a male donor with ankylosing spondylitis. Sequenced input: blood, either unsorted or a sorted T cell fraction (not recorded which). CDR3 protein: CASSSMRQGGNIQYF. Written as DNA, the CDR3 is TGTGCCAGCAGTTCGATGCGACAGGGAGGAAACATTCAGTACTTC.